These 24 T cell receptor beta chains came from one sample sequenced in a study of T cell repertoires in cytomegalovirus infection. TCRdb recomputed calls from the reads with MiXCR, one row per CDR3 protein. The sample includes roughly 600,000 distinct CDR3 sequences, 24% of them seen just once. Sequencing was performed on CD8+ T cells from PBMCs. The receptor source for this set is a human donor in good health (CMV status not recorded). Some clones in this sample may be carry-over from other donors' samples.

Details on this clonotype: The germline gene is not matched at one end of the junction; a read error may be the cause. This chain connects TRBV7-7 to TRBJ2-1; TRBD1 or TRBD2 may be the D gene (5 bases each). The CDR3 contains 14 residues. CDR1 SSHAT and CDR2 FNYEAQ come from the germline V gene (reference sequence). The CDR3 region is CASSLMGVTNEQFF. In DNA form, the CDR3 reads TGTGCTAGCAGCTTGATGGGGGTTACCAATGAGCAGTTCTTC.

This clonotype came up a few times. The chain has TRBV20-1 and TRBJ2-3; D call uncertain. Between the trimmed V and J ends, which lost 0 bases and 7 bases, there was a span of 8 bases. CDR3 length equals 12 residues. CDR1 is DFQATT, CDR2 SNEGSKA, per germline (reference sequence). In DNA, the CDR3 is TGCAGTGCTAGAGAGTGGAGTAATACGCAGTATTTT. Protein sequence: CSAREWSNTQYF.

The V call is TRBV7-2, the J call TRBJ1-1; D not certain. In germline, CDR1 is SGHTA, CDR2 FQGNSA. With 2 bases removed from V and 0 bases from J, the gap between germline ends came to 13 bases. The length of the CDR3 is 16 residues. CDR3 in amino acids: CASSLWLADMNTEAFF. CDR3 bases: TGTGCCAGCAGCTTATGGTTGGCAGACATGAACACTGAAGCTTTCTTT.

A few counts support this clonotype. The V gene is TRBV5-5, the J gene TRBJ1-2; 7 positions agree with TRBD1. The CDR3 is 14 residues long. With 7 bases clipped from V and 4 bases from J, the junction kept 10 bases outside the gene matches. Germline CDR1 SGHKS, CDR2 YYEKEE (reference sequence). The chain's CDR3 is CASRTRGLGYGYTF. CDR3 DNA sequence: TGTGCCAGCCGGACTAGGGGGCTCGGCTATGGCTACACCTTC.

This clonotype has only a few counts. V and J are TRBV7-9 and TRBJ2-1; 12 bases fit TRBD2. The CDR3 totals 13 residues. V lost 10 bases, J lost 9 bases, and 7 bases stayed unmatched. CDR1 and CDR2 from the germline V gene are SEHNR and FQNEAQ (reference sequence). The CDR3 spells CATPSGGAGEQFF. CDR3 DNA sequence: TGTGCCACCCCTAGCGGGGGGGCCGGTGAGCAGTTCTTC.

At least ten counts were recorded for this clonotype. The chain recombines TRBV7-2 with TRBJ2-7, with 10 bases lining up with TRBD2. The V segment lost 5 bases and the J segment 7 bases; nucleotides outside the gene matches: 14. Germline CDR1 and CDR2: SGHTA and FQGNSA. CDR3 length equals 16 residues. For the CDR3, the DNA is TGTGCCAGCAGCAGCCCCCTAGCGGGGGCGGGGGGAGAGCAGTACGTC. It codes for CASSSPLAGAGGEQYV.

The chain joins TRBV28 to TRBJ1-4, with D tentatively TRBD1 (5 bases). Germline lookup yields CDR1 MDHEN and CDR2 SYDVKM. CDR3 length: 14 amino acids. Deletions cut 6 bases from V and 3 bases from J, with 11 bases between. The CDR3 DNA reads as TGTGCCAGCAGCCAGGACATCCCTAATGAAAAACTGTTTTTT. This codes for CASSQDIPNEKLFF.

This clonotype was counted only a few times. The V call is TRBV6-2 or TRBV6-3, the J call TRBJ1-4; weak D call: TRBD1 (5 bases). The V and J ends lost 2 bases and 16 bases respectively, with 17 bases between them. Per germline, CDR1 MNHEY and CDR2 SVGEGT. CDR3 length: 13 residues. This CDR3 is CASSYTPRDFQFF. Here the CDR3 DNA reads TGTGCCAGCAGTTACACCCCTCGGGACTTTCAGTTTTTT.

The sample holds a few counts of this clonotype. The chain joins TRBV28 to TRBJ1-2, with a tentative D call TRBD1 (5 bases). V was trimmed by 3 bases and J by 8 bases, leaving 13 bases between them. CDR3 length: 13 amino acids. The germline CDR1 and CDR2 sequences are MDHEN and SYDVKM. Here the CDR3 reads CASSFGGRDGYTF. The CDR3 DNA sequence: TGTGCCAGCAGTTTTGGTGGCAGGGACGGCTACACCTTC.

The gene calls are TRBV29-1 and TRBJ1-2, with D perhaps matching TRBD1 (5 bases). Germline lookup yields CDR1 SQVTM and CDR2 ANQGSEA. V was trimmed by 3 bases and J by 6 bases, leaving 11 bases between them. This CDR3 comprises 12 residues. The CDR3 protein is CSVDIGVDGYTF. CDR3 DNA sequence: TGCAGCGTTGATATAGGGGTGGATGGCTACACCTTC. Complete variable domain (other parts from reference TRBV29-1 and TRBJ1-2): SAVISQKPSRDICQRGTSLTIQCQVDSQVTMMFWYRQQPGQSLTLIATANQGSEATYESGFVIDKFPISRPNLTFSTLTVSNMSPEDSSIYLCSVDIGVDGYTFGSGTRLTVV.

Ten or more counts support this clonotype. This chain's CDR3 is CASSLAWDREEKLFF. CDR3 sequence (DNA): TGTGCCAGCAGTTTAGCGTGGGACAGGGAAGAAAAACTGTTTTTT. The chain combines TRBV12-3 or TRBV12-4 with TRBJ1-4, with 9 bases lining up with TRBD1. The CDR3 spans 15 residues. V lost 0 bases to trimming and J lost 8 bases; unmatched junction nucleotides: 4.

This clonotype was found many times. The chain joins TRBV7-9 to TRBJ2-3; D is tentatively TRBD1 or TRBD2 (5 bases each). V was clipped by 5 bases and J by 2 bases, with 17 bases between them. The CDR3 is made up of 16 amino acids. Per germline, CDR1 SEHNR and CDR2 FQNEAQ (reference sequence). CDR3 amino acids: CASSARDQANTDTQYF. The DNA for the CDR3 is TGTGCCAGCAGCGCTAGGGACCAAGCCAACACAGATACGCAGTATTTT.

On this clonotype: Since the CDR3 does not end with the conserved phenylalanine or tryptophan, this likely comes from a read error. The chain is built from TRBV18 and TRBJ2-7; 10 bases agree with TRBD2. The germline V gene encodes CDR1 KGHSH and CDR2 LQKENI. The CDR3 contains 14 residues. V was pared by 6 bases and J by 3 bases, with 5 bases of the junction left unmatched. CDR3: CASSLAGELYEQYS. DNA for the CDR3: TGTGCCAGCTCTCTAGCGGGGGAACTCTACGAGCAGTACTCC.

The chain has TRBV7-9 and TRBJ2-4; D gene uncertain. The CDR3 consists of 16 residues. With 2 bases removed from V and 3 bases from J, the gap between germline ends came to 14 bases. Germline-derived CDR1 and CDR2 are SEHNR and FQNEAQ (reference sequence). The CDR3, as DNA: TGTGCCAGCAGCTTAACTTCGACCGCTGACAAAAACATTCAGTACTTC. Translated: CASSLTSTADKNIQYF.

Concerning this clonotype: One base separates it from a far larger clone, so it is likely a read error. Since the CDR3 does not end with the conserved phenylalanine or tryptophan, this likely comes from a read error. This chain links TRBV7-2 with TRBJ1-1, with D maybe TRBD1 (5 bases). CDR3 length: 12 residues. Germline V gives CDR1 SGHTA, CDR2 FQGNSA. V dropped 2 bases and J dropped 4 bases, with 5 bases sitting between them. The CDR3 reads CASSLRGTEAFC. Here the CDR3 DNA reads TGTGCCAGCAGCTTAAGGGGCACTGAAGCTTTCTGT.

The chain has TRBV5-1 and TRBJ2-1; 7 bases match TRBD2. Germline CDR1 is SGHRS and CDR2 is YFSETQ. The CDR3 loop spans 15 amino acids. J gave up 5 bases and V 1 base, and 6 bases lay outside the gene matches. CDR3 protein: CASSLNGRSNNEQFF. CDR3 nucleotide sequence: TGCGCCAGCAGCTTGAACGGGAGGTCAAACAATGAGCAGTTCTTC.

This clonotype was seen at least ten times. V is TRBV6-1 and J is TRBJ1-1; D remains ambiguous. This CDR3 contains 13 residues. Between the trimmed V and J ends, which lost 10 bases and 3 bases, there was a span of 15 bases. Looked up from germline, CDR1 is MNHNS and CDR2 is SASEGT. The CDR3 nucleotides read TGTGCCATTCGGAGAGGGTGGGACACTGAAGCTTTCTTT. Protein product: CAIRRGWDTEAFF.

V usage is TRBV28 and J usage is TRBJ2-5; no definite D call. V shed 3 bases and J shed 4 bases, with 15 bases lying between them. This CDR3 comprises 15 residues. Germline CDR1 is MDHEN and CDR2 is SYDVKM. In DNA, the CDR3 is TGTGCCAGCAGTTTCCTGGGCGCCAGTCTAGAGACCCAGTACTTC. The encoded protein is CASSFLGASLETQYF.

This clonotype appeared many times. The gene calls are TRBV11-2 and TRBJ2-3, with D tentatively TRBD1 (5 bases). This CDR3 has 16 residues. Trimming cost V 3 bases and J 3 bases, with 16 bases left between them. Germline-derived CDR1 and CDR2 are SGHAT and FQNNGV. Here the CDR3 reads CASSFRGRSSTDTQYF. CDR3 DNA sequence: TGTGCCAGCAGCTTTAGGGGCAGGTCTTCTACAGATACGCAGTATTTT.

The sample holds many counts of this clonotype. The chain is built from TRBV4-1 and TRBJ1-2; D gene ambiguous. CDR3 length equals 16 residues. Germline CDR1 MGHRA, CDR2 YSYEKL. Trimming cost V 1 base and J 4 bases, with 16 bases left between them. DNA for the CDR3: TGCGCCAGCAGCCAAGCCCCGGGGAGGGAACTCTATGGCTACACCTTC. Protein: CASSQAPGRELYGYTF.

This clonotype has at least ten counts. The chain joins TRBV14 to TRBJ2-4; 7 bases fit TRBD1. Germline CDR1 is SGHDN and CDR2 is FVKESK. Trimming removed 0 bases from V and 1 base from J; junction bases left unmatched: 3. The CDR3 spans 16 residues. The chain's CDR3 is CASSQDGRGAKNIQYF. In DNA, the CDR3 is TGTGCCAGCAGCCAAGATGGCAGGGGGGCCAAAAACATTCAGTACTTC.

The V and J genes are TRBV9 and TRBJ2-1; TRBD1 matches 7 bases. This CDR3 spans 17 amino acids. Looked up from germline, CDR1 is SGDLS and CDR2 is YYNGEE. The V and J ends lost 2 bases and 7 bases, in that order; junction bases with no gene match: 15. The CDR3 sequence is CASSVNEQGYGGNEQFF. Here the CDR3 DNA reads TGTGCCAGCAGCGTGAACGAACAGGGGTATGGTGGAAATGAGCAGTTCTTC.

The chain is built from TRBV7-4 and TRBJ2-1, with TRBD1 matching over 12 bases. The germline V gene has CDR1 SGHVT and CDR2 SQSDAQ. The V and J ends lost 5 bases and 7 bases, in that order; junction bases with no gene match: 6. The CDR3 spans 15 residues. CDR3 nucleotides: TGTGCCAGCAGCGTCCCGGGACAGGGGGCTAATGAGCAGTTCTTC. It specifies CASSVPGQGANEQFF.

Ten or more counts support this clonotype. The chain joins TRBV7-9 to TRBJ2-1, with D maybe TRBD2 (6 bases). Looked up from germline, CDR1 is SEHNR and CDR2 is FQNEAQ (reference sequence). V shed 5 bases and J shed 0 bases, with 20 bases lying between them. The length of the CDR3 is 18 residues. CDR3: CASSPRTGAGSSYNEQFF. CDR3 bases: TGTGCCAGCAGCCCACGGACCGGTGCCGGGAGCTCCTACAATGAGCAGTTCTTC. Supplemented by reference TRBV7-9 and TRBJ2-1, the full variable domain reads DTGVSQNPRHKITKRGQNVTFRCDPISEHNRLYWYRQTLGQGPEFLTYFQNEAQLEKSRLLSDRFSAERPKGSFSTLEIQRTEQGDSAMYLCASSPRTGAGSSYNEQFFGPGTRLTVL.